These 21 T cell receptor beta chains came from one sample sequenced in a study of CD8 T cells in Susac syndrome. After extraction with the RNeasy kit, about 0.45 to 1 ug of the RNA was reverse transcribed using random hexamers. In TCRdb, the immunoSEQ multiplex PCR reads were re-called with MiXCR into one record per CDR3 protein. The sample carries 90,000 or so distinct CDR3 sequences, around 93% recorded once. Source material: CD8+ T cells from PBMCs. Receptor source: a human donor in good health.

This rearrangement joins TRBV7-9 to TRBJ2-1; 11 bases fit TRBD2. CDR3 length: 15 amino acids. Germline CDR1 reads SEHNR; CDR2 reads FQNEAQ (reference sequence). V shed 1 base, J shed 5 bases, and the junction held 1 base outside the gene matches. CDR3 DNA: TGTGCCAGCAGCTTAGTGGGACTAGCGGACAATGAGCAGTTCTTC. It is translated as CASSLVGLADNEQFF.

The chain joins TRBV15 to TRBJ2-1; 8 nucleotides align to TRBD1. CDR3 length equals 12 residues. Germline V gives CDR1 LNHNV, CDR2 YYDKDF (reference sequence). The V and J ends lost 7 bases and 9 bases, in that order; junction bases with no gene match: 5. CDR3 nucleotide sequence: TGTGCCACCATCCAGGGGGCGGGTGAGCAGTTCTTC. This encodes CATIQGAGEQFF.

V gene TRBV27 combines with J gene TRBJ2-5; TRBD1 aligns across 8 bases. J gave up 4 bases and V 7 bases, and 2 bases lay outside the gene matches. The CDR3 is 12 residues long. Germline V gene sequence: CDR1 MNHEY, CDR2 SMNVEV (reference sequence). The CDR3 coding sequence is TGTGCCAGCACAGGGGGCGGAGAGACCCAGTACTTC. This gives the protein CASTGGGETQYF.

The chain links TRBV3-1 to TRBJ2-7; D is unresolved. CDR1 and CDR2 from the germline V gene are LGHDT and YNNKEL (reference sequence). This CDR3 contains 12 residues. V was pared by 4 bases and J by 7 bases, with 11 bases between. As DNA, the CDR3 is TGTGCCAGCAGCCTCGCCCCATTGGAGCAGTACTTC. Its translation is CASSLAPLEQYF.

V and J are TRBV4-1 and TRBJ1-5; 8 positions agree with TRBD1. Trimming at V came to 3 bases and at J to 0 bases, leaving 7 bases not matched to a gene. The germline CDR1 and CDR2 sequences are MGHRA and YSYEKL. The CDR3 extends over 17 amino acids. The CDR3 sequence is CASSHPDRVNSNQPQHF. In nucleotides, the CDR3 is TGCGCCAGCAGCCACCCGGACAGGGTCAATAGCAATCAGCCCCAGCATTTT.

The chain uses TRBV7-9 and TRBJ1-4; D possibly corresponds to TRBD1 (5 bases). Trimming shortened V by 0 bases and J by 8 bases, and 13 bases separated the two germline ends. Germline V gene sequence: CDR1 SEHNR, CDR2 FQNEAQ (reference sequence). The CDR3 runs 15 residues. CDR3 DNA sequence: TGTGCCAGCAGCTTAGCCCAGGGACCTTACGAAAAACTGTTTTTT. As protein: CASSLAQGPYEKLFF.

This rearrangement joins TRBV7-9 to TRBJ2-7, with D perhaps matching TRBD1 or TRBD2 (5 bases each). The germline CDR1 and CDR2 sequences are SEHNR and FQNEAQ (reference sequence). With 3 bases removed from V and 2 bases from J, the gap between germline ends came to 11 bases. The CDR3 totals 14 residues. The CDR3 here is CASSLRDETYEQYF. The CDR3 nucleotides are TGTGCCAGCAGCTTGAGGGACGAAACCTACGAGCAGTACTTC.

The chain uses TRBV13 and TRBJ2-3, with TRBD2 as a possible D gene (6 bases). The V gene's germline CDR1 is PRHDT and CDR2 FYEKMQ (reference sequence). This CDR3 is 15 amino acids long. The V and J ends lost 5 bases and 1 base respectively, with 13 bases between them. The CDR3 sequence: CASSPSPGGTDTQYF. In DNA form, the CDR3 reads TGTGCCAGCAGCCCCTCCCCGGGGGGCACAGATACGCAGTATTTT.

This chain connects TRBV29-1 to TRBJ2-2; 8 bases line up with TRBD1. CDR1 is SQVTM, CDR2 ANQGSEA, per germline. Germline trimming cut 6 bases from V and 3 bases from J; bases unmatched to any gene: 12. The CDR3 consists of 16 residues. CDR3 amino acids: CSVRGQGGRDTGELFF. CDR3 nucleotide sequence: TGCAGCGTCCGCGGACAGGGCGGGCGGGACACCGGGGAGCTGTTTTTT.

The rearrangement uses TRBV27 and TRBJ1-2, with 9 bases matching TRBD1. The germline V gene encodes CDR1 MNHEY and CDR2 SMNVEV (reference sequence). J lost 8 bases, V lost 5 bases, and 6 bases had no gene match. This CDR3 region has 13 residues. In DNA form, the CDR3 reads TGTGCCAGCAGTCCAGGGACAGGGAGCGGCTACACCTTC. Its translation is CASSPGTGSGYTF.

The V call is TRBV9, the J call TRBJ2-1, with no clear D. CDR3 length: 13 amino acids. CDR1 and CDR2 from the germline V gene are SGDLS and YYNGEE. The V gene lost 4 bases and the J gene lost 6 bases, with 11 bases spanning the gap. CDR3 sequence (DNA): TGTGCCAGCAGCAAGAGTCGTCCCAATGAGCAGTTCTTC. It yields the protein CASSKSRPNEQFF.

V usage is TRBV5-1 and J usage is TRBJ2-3; 10 bases align to TRBD2. Germline CDR1 SGHRS, CDR2 YFSETQ. This CDR3 contains 16 residues. V shed 0 bases, J shed 4 bases, and the junction held 5 bases outside the gene matches. The CDR3 nucleotides are TGCGCCAGCAGCTTGGCTAGCGGGGGAATCGCAGATACGCAGTATTTT. It translates to CASSLASGGIADTQYF.

The chain recombines TRBV29-1 with TRBJ2-3, with D perhaps TRBD1 (5 bases). The length of the CDR3 is 13 residues. V gave up 4 bases and J gave up 3 bases, with 11 bases separating them. Germline V gene sequence: CDR1 SQVTM, CDR2 ANQGSEA. CDR3 in DNA: TGCAGCGTTGTTGCGCAGGGAACAGATACGCAGTATTTT. It is translated as CSVVAQGTDTQYF.

This chain joins TRBV5-1 and TRBJ2-7; D is unclear. Germline V gene data show CDR1 as SGHRS and CDR2 as YFSETQ. CDR3 length equals 15 residues. Deletions cut 2 bases from V and 2 bases from J, with 14 bases between. The chain's CDR3 is CASSFSPASTYEQYF. DNA of the CDR3: TGCGCCAGCAGCTTTTCCCCGGCTTCAACCTACGAGCAGTACTTC. The entire variable domain, with the rest obtained from reference TRBV5-1 and TRBJ2-7, is as follows: KAGVTQTPRYLIKTRGQQVTLSCSPISGHRSVSWYQQTPGQGLQFLFEYFSETQRNKGNFPGRFSGRQFSNSRSEMNVSTLELGDSALYLCASSFSPASTYEQYFGPGTRLTVT.

V and J are TRBV20-1 and TRBJ2-7; 9 bases fit TRBD2. Germline CDR1 DFQATT, CDR2 SNEGSKA (reference sequence). V was clipped by 5 bases and J by 0 bases; unmatched bases: 2. The CDR3 has 13 amino acids. CDR3 nucleotides: TGCAGTGCTGTAGCGGGGGACTCCTACGAGCAGTACTTC. Translated: CSAVAGDSYEQYF.

The genes are TRBV5-1 and TRBJ2-2; D is unresolved. This CDR3 is 15 amino acids long. The germline V gene has CDR1 SGHRS and CDR2 YFSETQ. V lost 5 bases, J lost 2 bases, and 13 bases lay in between. CDR3 amino acids: CASSNSYSNTGELFF. In nucleotides, the CDR3 is TGCGCCAGCAGTAACAGCTATTCAAACACCGGGGAGCTGTTTTTT.

With respect to this clonotype: The germline gene is not matched at one end of the junction; a read error may be the cause. V gene TRBV6-6 combines with J gene TRBJ1-5; tentative D call: TRBD1 (6 bases). Germline V gene data show CDR1 as MNHNY and CDR2 as SVGAGI (reference sequence). The CDR3 totals 15 residues. As DNA, the CDR3 is TGTGCCAGTAGTTTCGATGGGGGGGGCGTGGAGCCCCAGCATTTT. Translation: CASSFDGGGVEPQHF.

This clonotype was seen once. The rearrangement uses TRBV7-2 and TRBJ1-1; the D gene is possibly TRBD1 (5 bases). Germline assignment: CDR1 SGHTA and CDR2 FQGNSA. V was trimmed by 6 bases and J by 1 base, leaving 15 bases between them. This CDR3 is 15 amino acids long. The CDR3 DNA reads TGTGCCAGCAGTTCCGGGGGGGGTTCGAACACTGAAGCTTTCTTT. It specifies CASSSGGGSNTEAFF.

Only one count was recorded for this clonotype. The chain is built from TRBV3-1 and TRBJ2-6; unclear D gene. Looked up from germline, CDR1 is LGHDT and CDR2 is YNNKEL (reference sequence). The CDR3 extends over 20 amino acids. The germline V and J ends were trimmed by 0 bases and 2 bases, with 20 bases remaining between them. The CDR3: CASSQESPSWAGPGANVLTF. The CDR3 DNA sequence: TGTGCCAGCAGCCAAGAGAGCCCTTCCTGGGCAGGCCCTGGGGCCAACGTCCTGACTTTC.

The rearrangement joins TRBV30 to TRBJ2-7; TRBD2 agrees at 7 bases. The CDR3 sequence is 15 residues long. Trimming at V came to 1 base and at J to 3 bases, leaving 9 bases not matched to a gene. Germline V gene lookup returns CDR1 GTSNPN and CDR2 SVGIG (reference sequence). The CDR3 reads CAWSGEPSGLYEQYF. As DNA, the CDR3 is TGTGCCTGGAGTGGAGAGCCTAGCGGACTCTACGAGCAGTACTTC.

The chain couples TRBV20-1 to TRBJ1-1; TRBD1 aligns across 9 bases. CDR1 DFQATT and CDR2 SNEGSKA come from the germline V gene (reference sequence). Trimming at V came to 5 bases and at J to 11 bases, leaving 6 bases not matched to a gene. This CDR3 region has 11 residues. CDR3 region: CSAGQGPTAFF. DNA for the CDR3: TGCAGTGCTGGACAGGGGCCTACGGCTTTCTTT.